The 11 T cell receptor beta chains listed next were all sequenced from one sample in a study of synovial regulatory T cells in juvenile arthritis. Each patient with active arthritis gave synovial fluid along with matched peripheral blood. Profiled with immunoSEQ multiplex PCR; TCRdb holds only in-frame clones, not every one. The listing contains around 2,400 clones. The sample taken for sequencing was Treg cells from the synovium. These receptors came from a donor younger than 30 with juvenile idiopathic arthritis.

Its frequency marks this clone as medium-sized. The V gene is TRBV29-1, the J gene TRBJ2-1; checking the TCRdb D call of TRBD1 is not possible without DNA. Germline V CDR1 and CDR2: SQVTM, ANQGSEA. The CDR3 contains 11 residues. No DNA is given. This CDR3 reads CSVTRGAGEFF.

Its frequency marks this clone as medium-sized (0.01 to 0.1%). The rearrangement uses TRBV19 and TRBJ1-2. The CDR3 sequence is 14 residues long. The protein alone is recorded here. CDR1 and CDR2 from the germline V gene are LNHDA and SQIVND (reference sequence). The CDR3 loop is CASSIIAPGGGYTF.

This clone is labeled medium-sized (0.01 to 0.1%) based on frequency. The rearrangement uses TRBV19 and TRBJ2-7. The germline V gene encodes CDR1 LNHDA and CDR2 SQIVND (reference sequence). The CDR3 covers 13 residues. This entry has no DNA. The CDR3 protein is CASSPLDGYEQYF. Based on the CDR3 plus reference TRBV19 and TRBJ2-7, the full variable domain is DGGITQSPKYLFRKEGQNVTLSCEQNLNHDAMYWYRQDPGQGLRLIYYSQIVNDFQKGDIAEGYSVSREKKESFPLTVTSAQKNPTAFYLCASSPLDGYEQYFGPGTRLTVT.

This clone registers medium-sized by frequency. The genes are TRBV5-1 and TRBJ2-2; the D gene TCRdb calls, TRBD2, cannot be checked with no DNA. This CDR3 has 17 amino acids. The protein alone is recorded here. The germline gives CDR1 SGHRS, CDR2 YFSETQ. The CDR3: CASSWNSGLAGAGELFF.

In terms of frequency, this clone is medium-sized. V is TRBV19 and J is TRBJ1-4; TCRdb lists TRBD1, though no DNA is available to test this call. The CDR3 totals 17 residues. Only the protein is available. Germline CDR1 and CDR2: LNHDA and SQIVND (reference sequence). CDR3 sequence reads: CASSLNRGTTTNEKLFF.

V is TRBV2 and J is TRBJ2-1; TCRdb indicates TRBD2, and absent DNA this call remains unverified. Germline CDR1 SNHLY, CDR2 FYNNEI. This CDR3 has 17 residues. Only the protein is available. The CDR3 protein is CASSEALGTRGRNEQFF.

By frequency, this clone registers medium-sized. The rearrangement joins TRBV6-1 to TRBJ1-6; TCRdb picks TRBD1, but there is no DNA to check that call. This CDR3 region has 13 residues. Nucleotide data are not available. From germline, CDR1 is MNHNS and CDR2 SASEGT. The CDR3 here is CASSFQSNSPLHF.

This clone is classed as medium-sized by frequency. V and J are TRBV7-2 and TRBJ1-1. Germline V gene data show CDR1 as SGHTA and CDR2 as FQGNSA. There are 13 residues in the CDR3. The nucleotide record is missing. CDR3 sequence: CASSLLTDGEAFF.

The chain carries TRBV5-1 and TRBJ2-1; the D call from TCRdb, TRBD2, cannot be confirmed without DNA. The CDR3 contains 15 residues. No nucleotide data were recorded. Per the germline V gene, CDR1 is SGHRS and CDR2 is YFSETQ. The CDR3 sequence is CASSPGGDYYNEQFF.

Judged by frequency, this clone is medium-sized (0.01 to 0.1%). The V and J genes are TRBV6-1 and TRBJ2-7; TCRdb picks TRBD1, but there is no DNA to check that call. The CDR3 runs to 13 residues. The DNA is not on file. Germline values: CDR1 MNHNS, CDR2 SASEGT. The CDR3 protein is CASPPDSSYEQYF.

By frequency, this clone registers medium-sized. This chain joins TRBV9 and TRBJ2-3; TCRdb picks TRBD2, but there is no DNA to check that call. This CDR3 has 15 residues. DNA for this receptor is not on file. Germline CDR1 reads SGDLS; CDR2 reads YYNGEE. CDR3 amino acids: CASSVVSGGGDTQYF. The variable domain in full, with the rest retrieved from reference TRBV9 and TRBJ2-3, is DSGVTQTPKHLITATGQRVTLRCSPRSGDLSVYWYQQSLDQGLQFLIQYYNGEERAKGNILERFSAQQFPDLHSELNLSSLELGDSALYFCASSVVSGGGDTQYFGPGTRLTVL.